Shown below are 11 T cell receptor beta chains from a single sample sequenced in a study of blood T cells in healthy people across ages. A second PCR, run for about 6 to 11 cycles, used a sample-barcoded 5' primer plus a J-beta primer mix. TCRdb reprocessed the 5' RACE reads via MiXCR and lists one record per CDR3 protein. The sample carries under 2,000,000 distinct CDR3 sequences, about 49% recorded once. The specimen was blood. These receptors were obtained from a woman aged 40-49 years in good health.

This chain connects TRBV29-1 to TRBJ2-5; D unresolved. This CDR3 contains 11 residues. V lost 4 bases and J lost 7, with 10 bases in between. The germline V gene has CDR1 SQVTM and CDR2 ANQGSEA. The DNA for the CDR3 is TGCAGCGTTGTTGCTCCGGGGACCCAGTACTTC. Its protein is CSVVAPGTQYF.

The chain has TRBV4-3 and TRBJ2-2, with D tentatively TRBD1 or TRBD2 (5 bases each). The germline V and J ends were trimmed by 1 base and 5 bases, with 8 bases remaining between them. The CDR3 has 14 amino acids. CDR1 is LGHNA and CDR2 is YSLEER in the germline V gene. The CDR3 coding sequence is TGCGCCAGCAGCCAAGGAGGGGAGACCGGGGAGCTGTTTTTT. Translation gives CASSQGGETGELFF.

This clonotype came up a few times. J is TRBJ2-4 and V is TRBV7-2; 9 positions agree with TRBD2. CDR1 SGHTA and CDR2 FQGNSA come from the germline V gene. The CDR3 runs to 15 residues. With 1 base clipped from V and 6 bases from J, the junction kept 4 bases outside the gene matches. The CDR3 spells CASSLVWRGGNIQYF. The CDR3, as DNA: TGTGCCAGCAGCTTAGTTTGGCGGGGGGGAAACATTCAGTACTTC.

There are a few counts of this clonotype. The chain employs TRBV28 and TRBJ2-3, with D perhaps TRBD2 (6 bases). V lost 6 bases, J lost 4 bases, and 26 bases lay in between. The length of the CDR3 is 18 residues. Germline V gene lookup returns CDR1 MDHEN and CDR2 SYDVKM. The CDR3 DNA follows: TGTGCCAGCAGCTTAGCAGTGACTAGTATCGGTTCAGCAGATACGCAGTATTTT. Protein: CASSLAVTSIGSADTQYF.

The rearrangement uses TRBV20-1 and TRBJ1-4; a weak D match, TRBD1 (6 bases). The length of the CDR3 is 14 residues. Germline loops: CDR1 DFQATT, CDR2 SNEGSKA (reference sequence). Trimming removed 2 bases from V and 7 bases from J, with 14 bases in between. CDR3 loop: CSARFSGVVEKLFF. The CDR3 DNA reads as TGCAGTGCTAGATTCTCAGGGGTGGTTGAAAAACTGTTTTTT.

This chain joins TRBV6-2 or TRBV6-3 and TRBJ2-6; 8 bases match TRBD1. J lost 0 bases, V lost 6 bases, and 4 bases had no gene match. Germline-derived CDR1 and CDR2 are MNHEY and SVGEGT. This CDR3 is 16 amino acids long. The CDR3 nucleotides are TGTGCCAGCAGGGGGACAGGTGACTCTGGGGCCAACGTCCTGACTTTC. Its translation is CASRGTGDSGANVLTF.

The genes are TRBV28 and TRBJ1-1, with 7 bases matching TRBD1. With V trimmed by 5 bases and J by 1 base, 10 bases remained unmatched. The CDR3 covers 16 residues. Per the germline V gene, CDR1 is MDHEN and CDR2 is SYDVKM. CDR3 residues: CASSTSGQRGNTEAFF. CDR3 bases: TGTGCCAGCAGTACATCGGGACAGCGGGGGAACACTGAAGCTTTCTTT. The full variable domain, its missing parts supplied by reference TRBV28 and TRBJ1-1, is DVKVTQSSRYLVKRTGEKVFLECVQDMDHENMFWYRQDPGLGLRLIYFSYDVKMKEKGDIPEGYSVSREKKERFSLILESASTNQTSMYLCASSTSGQRGNTEAFFGQGTRLTVV.

There are many counts of this clonotype. The J gene is TRBJ2-5, the V gene TRBV29-1; no firm D call. In germline, CDR1 is SQVTM, CDR2 ANQGSEA. The CDR3 has 13 amino acids. Trimming left V 3 bases short and J 4 bases short, with 12 bases between. The DNA for the CDR3 is TGCAGCGTTGAGCTCTTGGTAGGAGAGACCCAGTACTTC. This encodes CSVELLVGETQYF. The whole variable domain, remainder taken from reference TRBV29-1 and TRBJ2-5, is SAVISQKPSRDICQRGTSLTIQCQVDSQVTMMFWYRQQPGQSLTLIATANQGSEATYESGFVIDKFPISRPNLTFSTLTVSNMSPEDSSIYLCSVELLVGETQYFGPGTRLLVL.

The chain has TRBV7-2 and TRBJ2-1, with D perhaps matching TRBD2 (6 bases). CDR1 is SGHTA and CDR2 is FQGNSA in the germline V gene. Trimming took 1 base from V and 12 from J, leaving 13 bases between them. The CDR3 length is 13 residues. The CDR3 bases are TGTGCCAGCAGCTTAGGTAGGGACTCCCCGCAGTTCTTC. Translated, it gives CASSLGRDSPQFF. Drawing the rest from reference TRBV7-2 and TRBJ2-1, the complete variable domain is GAGVSQSPSNKVTEKGKDVELRCDPISGHTALYWYRQSLGQGLEFLIYFQGNSAPDKSGLPSDRFSAERTGGSVSTLTIQRTQQEDSAVYLCASSLGRDSPQFFGPGTRLTVL.

Concerning this clonotype itself: At one of its ends the junction is not consistent with the germline gene, which may arise from a read error. J is TRBJ2-7 and V is TRBV28; TRBD2 might be the D (7 bases). CDR3 length equals 16 residues. Germline values: CDR1 MDHEN, CDR2 SYDVKM. The CDR3 reads CASSTSWGHGDYERYF. The CDR3 DNA is TGTGCCAGCAGTACCTCGTGGGGACACGGGGACTACGAGCGGTACTTC.

This clonotype came up a few times. The chain links TRBV6-5 to TRBJ2-1, with 8 positions matching TRBD2. The germline CDR1 and CDR2 sequences are MNHEY and SVGAGI. V lost 0 bases and J lost 5; bases outside the gene matches: 9. The CDR3 length is 17 residues. For the CDR3, the DNA is TGTGCCAGCAGTTACTCGAGGCCGGGGGGGGCCGACAATGAGCAGTTCTTC. This translates into CASSYSRPGGADNEQFF.